One sample yielded the 9 T cell receptor beta chains listed below, sequenced in a study of metastatic and nonmetastatic thyroid tumors. TCRdb redid the clone calls on the PCR reads using MiXCR. The profile shows 30,000 to 50,000 clones, over 15% of them singletons. No patient had received any treatment before thyroid surgery. The specimen was tumor tissue. The receptors stem from a female donor with papillary thyroid cancer or a benign thyroid nodule (not recorded which). Some clones in this sample may be carry-over from other donors' samples.

This chain joins TRBV7-9 and TRBJ2-2; D gene uncertain. The CDR3 consists of 12 residues. V gave up 5 bases and J gave up 4 bases, with 5 bases separating them. Germline lookup yields CDR1 SEHNR and CDR2 FQNEAQ (reference sequence). The CDR3, as DNA: TGTGCCAGCAGCCGTTTCACCGGGGAGCTGTTTTTT. It specifies CASSRFTGELFF.

This clone was picked up a small number of times. The chain couples TRBV6-1 to TRBJ2-2, with no clear D. Looked up from germline, CDR1 is MNHNS and CDR2 is SASEGT. The CDR3 runs 12 residues. With 6 bases removed from V and 5 bases from J, the gap between germline ends came to 7 bases. CDR3 in DNA: TGTGCCAGCAGGCCGGGTACCGGGGAGCTGTTTTTT. Amino acid sequence: CASRPGTGELFF.

The CDR3 DNA reads TGTGCCAGCAGTCTGATTAGCGGGAGGGACAATGAGCAGTTCTTC. Translation gives CASSLISGRDNEQFF. The chain recombines TRBV12-3 or TRBV12-4 with TRBJ2-1; 11 nucleotides agree with TRBD2. The CDR3 extends over 15 amino acids. With 5 bases clipped from V and 5 bases from J, the junction kept 5 bases outside the gene matches.

This clone was detected a few times. This specimen includes other DNA sequences encoding the same CDR3. The chain joins TRBV28 to TRBJ2-7; 8 bases line up with TRBD2. The V and J ends lost 6 bases and 4 bases, in that order; junction bases with no gene match: 20. CDR3 length equals 18 residues. Germline V gene lookup returns CDR1 MDHEN and CDR2 SYDVKM. The DNA of the CDR3 is TGTGCCAGCAGGCCCTCCGGTACTAGCGGTAGGGTCCGATACGAGCAGTACTTC. Translating it yields CASRPSGTSGRVRYEQYF.

Worth noting for this clone: This sequence may be a read error, since a much larger clone differs from it by one base. The DNA for the CDR3 is TGCAGTGCCAACCGGGGCCACAATGAGCGGTTCTTC. Translation gives CSANRGHNERFF. The V gene is TRBV20-1, the J gene TRBJ2-1, with D perhaps assigned TRBD1 or TRBD2 (5 bases each). This CDR3 has 12 residues. The germline gives CDR1 DFQATT, CDR2 SNEGSKA (reference sequence).

This clone was picked up one time. The gene calls are TRBV20-1 and TRBJ1-1; tentative D call: TRBD1 (5 bases). The V end was cut by 3 bases, the J end by 3 bases, with 11 bases between. Germline-derived CDR1 and CDR2 are DFQATT and SNEGSKA (reference sequence). The CDR3 consists of 13 residues. The CDR3 region is CSARSVGDTEAFF. The CDR3 DNA sequence: TGCAGTGCTAGGTCCGTGGGGGACACTGAAGCTTTCTTT.

This clone was seen only a few times. The V and J genes are TRBV9 and TRBJ2-7, with a tentative D call TRBD1 (6 bases). V gave up 4 bases and J gave up 5 bases, with 19 bases separating them. This CDR3 has 15 amino acids. Germline V gene sequence: CDR1 SGDLS, CDR2 YYNGEE. The CDR3 coding sequence is TGTGCCAGCAGCCCCCGACAGGAACGGTGGCACGAGCAGTACTTC. This sequence encodes CASSPRQERWHEQYF.

This clone has at least ten counts. The V call is TRBV5-1, the J call TRBJ1-5; D possibly corresponds to TRBD1 (5 bases). CDR1 and CDR2 (germline): SGHRS, YFSETQ. Trimming removed 1 base at V and 5 bases at J, with 10 bases between. The CDR3 spans 14 residues. The CDR3 sequence: CASSLMGVDQPQHF. In DNA form, the CDR3 reads TGCGCCAGCAGCTTGATGGGGGTAGATCAGCCCCAGCATTTT. Drawing the rest from reference TRBV5-1 and TRBJ1-5, the complete variable domain is KAGVTQTPRYLIKTRGQQVTLSCSPISGHRSVSWYQQTPGQGLQFLFEYFSETQRNKGNFPGRFSGRQFSNSRSEMNVSTLELGDSALYLCASSLMGVDQPQHFGDGTRLSIL.

V gene TRBV6-1 combines with J gene TRBJ2-4; 8 bases are shared with TRBD1. CDR3 size: 14 residues. The trim removed 6 bases at V and 6 bases at J, leaving 7 bases unmatched. From germline, CDR1 is MNHNS and CDR2 SASEGT. The CDR3 is CASRQGAEGNIQYF. CDR3 nucleotide sequence: TGTGCCAGCAGGCAGGGGGCGGAGGGAAACATTCAGTACTTC.